Reported below is one T cell receptor beta chain. The data stem from a study of blood T cell repertoires in COVID-19. Study-wide background: Collection of acute and convalescent COVID-19 samples took place in the United States, Italy and Spain. Sample material is recorded as cDNA or gDNA derived from T cells, B-cell-depleted T cells, or PBMCs.

Trimming took 0 bases from V and 5 from J, leaving 14 bases between them. CDR1 is SGHRS and CDR2 is YFSETQ in the germline V gene. The CDR3 has 15 residues. Study processing details: Estimation of nucleated cell counts was performed using reference gene primer amplification. Generated by immunoSEQ multiplex PCR, the TCRdb table keeps only in-frame clones and is missing some. The V and J calls and clone size were taken over from that table, and D and trimming were inferred from the DNA. The data hold about 230,000 clones, with 83% observed a single time. J is TRBJ1-2 and V is TRBV5-1, with D tentatively TRBD1 (6 bases). Material for sequencing was peripheral blood. This sequence originates from a woman in her 70s with active or convalescent COVID-19. DNA for the CDR3: TGCGCCAGCAGCTTGGGGTCTGGGGGCCTATATGGCTACACCTTC. The encoded protein is CASSLGSGGLYGYTF.